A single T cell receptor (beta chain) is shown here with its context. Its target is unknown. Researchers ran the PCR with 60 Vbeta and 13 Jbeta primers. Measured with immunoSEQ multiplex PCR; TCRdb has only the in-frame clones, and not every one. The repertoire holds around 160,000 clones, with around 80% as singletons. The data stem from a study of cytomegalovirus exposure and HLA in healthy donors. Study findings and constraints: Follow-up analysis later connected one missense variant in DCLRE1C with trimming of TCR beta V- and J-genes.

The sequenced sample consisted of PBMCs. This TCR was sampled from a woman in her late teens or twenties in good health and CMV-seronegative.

CDR3 in amino acids: CASSITGKAYEQYF. The CDR3 region has the DNA TGTGCCAGTAGTATCACCGGGAAGGCGTACGAGCAGTACTTC. This sequence joins TRBV19 and TRBJ2-7; possible D gene TRBD2, 5 bases. The CDR3 sequence is 14 residues long. Germline values: CDR1 LNHDA, CDR2 SQIVND (reference sequence). Trimming removed 3 bases at V and 4 bases at J, with 13 bases between. The full variable domain, in which reference TRBV19 and TRBJ2-7 provide the parts outside the CDR3, is DGGITQSPKYLFRKEGQNVTLSCEQNLNHDAMYWYRQDPGQGLRLIYYSQIVNDFQKGDIAEGYSVSREKKESFPLTVTSAQKNPTAFYLCASSITGKAYEQYFGPGTRLTVT.